This passage covers 21 T cell receptor beta chains from one sample sequenced in a study of vaccination and CD4 T cells after COVID-19. Scientists ran DNA taken from cultured CD4+ T cells through the Oncomine TCR Beta short-read assay for sequencing. TCRdb processed the PCR reads anew with MiXCR; each CDR3 protein has one entry. The table shows about 7,100 distinct CDR3 sequences, with about two thirds occurring only once. These receptors have no identified antigens. Treatment specified: roughly 10-day PBMC culture with coronavirus spike peptide pools or control peptides (ViraFEST assay). The sample comprised CD4+ T cells from blood, cultured in vitro. The receptors derive from a human donor who had recovered from COVID-19.

This sequence joins TRBV7-2 and TRBJ2-2; 13 positions agree with TRBD2. Per germline, CDR1 SGHTA and CDR2 FQGNSA. This CDR3 contains 17 residues. V was clipped by 1 base and J by 1 base; unmatched bases: 0. The CDR3 DNA follows: TGTGCCAGCAGCTTAGGACTAGCGGGAGGGAACACCGGGGAGCTGTTTTTT. Residues: CASSLGLAGGNTGELFF.

This clonotype rates as medium-sized. The chain combines TRBV28 with TRBJ1-2; tentative D call: TRBD1 (6 bases). Trimming stripped 6 bases from V and 10 bases from J, with 24 bases between. The CDR3 length is 15 residues. Germline values: CDR1 MDHEN, CDR2 SYDVKM. The CDR3 spells CASRSFELGARVYTF. For the CDR3, the DNA is TGTGCCAGCAGATCTTTCGAGTTGGGGGCGCGAGTCTACACCTTC.

V usage is TRBV20-1 and J usage is TRBJ1-5; D may be TRBD1 (5 bases). V was clipped by 2 bases and J by 7 bases, with 15 bases between them. Germline V gene sequence: CDR1 DFQATT, CDR2 SNEGSKA (reference sequence). This CDR3 spans 14 amino acids. CDR3 DNA sequence: TGCAGTGCTAGAACGGGAGGGACGGCGCAGCCCCAGCATTTT. It yields the protein CSARTGGTAQPQHF.

By frequency in the sample, this clonotype is medium-sized. This CDR3 reads CASSQDLGGGMNTEAFF. The CDR3, as DNA: TGCGCCAGCAGCCAAGATCTCGGAGGGGGCATGAACACTGAAGCTTTCTTT. The chain has TRBV4-1 and TRBJ1-1; 7 bases are a match to TRBD1. The V and J ends lost 0 bases and 0 bases, in that order; junction bases with no gene match: 7. Germline V gene data show CDR1 as MGHRA and CDR2 as YSYEKL. CDR3 length: 17 residues.

The chain employs TRBV27 and TRBJ1-5, with D maybe TRBD1 (6 bases). Trimming cost V 3 bases and J 9 bases, with 12 bases left between them. Germline V lookup: CDR1 MNHEY, CDR2 SMNVEV (reference sequence). This CDR3 region has 13 residues. For the CDR3, the DNA is TGTGCCAGCAGTTTTCAGGGGTTGGGGCCCCAGCATTTT. As protein: CASSFQGLGPQHF.

CDR3 loop: CASSLRAGGRPQHF. The CDR3 DNA reads as TGTGCCAGCAGTTTAAGGGCAGGGGGCCGGCCCCAGCATTTT. The genes are TRBV27 and TRBJ1-5; 8 bases align to TRBD1. V shed 2 bases, J shed 9 bases, and the junction held 6 bases outside the gene matches. The CDR3 is made up of 14 amino acids. From germline, CDR1 is MNHEY and CDR2 SMNVEV (reference sequence).

This chain uses TRBV20-1 with TRBJ1-5; no definite D call. The V and J ends lost 6 bases and 0 bases respectively, with 15 bases between them. Germline CDR1 DFQATT, CDR2 SNEGSKA (reference sequence). The CDR3 is made up of 15 amino acids. CDR3 sequence reads: CSAQRADYSNQPQHF. Written as DNA, the CDR3 is TGCAGTGCCCAGCGGGCAGATTATAGCAATCAGCCCCAGCATTTT.

The rearrangement uses TRBV10-3 and TRBJ1-1; tentative D call: TRBD1 (6 bases). This CDR3 is 16 amino acids long. The V and J ends lost 5 bases and 4 bases respectively, with 20 bases between them. Germline V gene sequence: CDR1 ENHRY, CDR2 SYGVKD. CDR3 sequence: CAISSLAGGGSTEAFF. The CDR3 nucleotides read TGTGCCATCAGTTCTCTCGCGGGGGGCGGGAGCACTGAAGCTTTCTTT.

The rearrangement links TRBV12-3 or TRBV12-4 to TRBJ1-5; D call uncertain. This CDR3 is 13 amino acids long. V gave up 7 bases and J gave up 7 bases, with 14 bases separating them. Here the CDR3 reads CASTPVFLQPQHF. CDR3 nucleotide sequence: TGTGCCAGCACCCCCGTGTTTCTACAGCCCCAGCATTTT.

The chain is built from TRBV20-1 and TRBJ1-5; 7 nucleotides line up with TRBD1. J lost 3 bases, V lost 5 bases, and 10 bases had no gene match. This CDR3 is built from 15 residues. CDR1 and CDR2 (germline): DFQATT, SNEGSKA (reference sequence). The CDR3 nucleotides read TGCAGTGCTGGGCATCGACAGGGTAACAATCAGCCCCAGCATTTT. Protein sequence: CSAGHRQGNNQPQHF.

The chain carries TRBV28 and TRBJ1-2; the match to TRBD1 covers 8 bases. Germline V CDR1 and CDR2: MDHEN, SYDVKM. This CDR3 contains 13 residues. V lost 5 bases and J lost 8; bases outside the gene matches: 7. The DNA of the CDR3 is TGTGCCAGCAGTACCTGGACAGGGCAGGGCTACACCTTC. Translating it yields CASSTWTGQGYTF.

J is TRBJ1-2 and V is TRBV7-2; D is unresolved. This CDR3 is built from 13 residues. V was cut by 3 bases and J by 2 bases, with 7 bases left in between. Looked up from germline, CDR1 is SGHTA and CDR2 is FQGNSA. CDR3 coding DNA: TGTGCCAGCAGCTTCGGCATAAACTATGGCTACACCTTC. Protein: CASSFGINYGYTF.

The chain joins TRBV29-1 to TRBJ2-5, with D unclear. Trimming removed 7 bases from V and 2 bases from J, with 5 bases in between. Germline assignment: CDR1 SQVTM and CDR2 ANQGSEA. This CDR3 contains 10 residues. Written as DNA, the CDR3 is TGCAGCGGTGCTCAAGAGACCCAGTACTTC. It yields the protein CSGAQETQYF.

V gene TRBV19 combines with J gene TRBJ1-2, with TRBD1 identical over 8 bases. Germline trimming cut 6 bases from V and 5 bases from J; bases unmatched to any gene: 5. CDR3 length equals 13 residues. Germline CDR1 LNHDA, CDR2 SQIVND (reference sequence). The DNA for the CDR3 is TGTGCCAGTAGCAACAGGGGGTTTTATGGCTACACCTTC. It codes for CASSNRGFYGYTF. Full variable domain (rest looked up from reference TRBV19 and TRBJ1-2): DGGITQSPKYLFRKEGQNVTLSCEQNLNHDAMYWYRQDPGQGLRLIYYSQIVNDFQKGDIAEGYSVSREKKESFPLTVTSAQKNPTAFYLCASSNRGFYGYTFGSGTRLTVV.

This chain uses TRBV20-1 with TRBJ1-5, with D possibly TRBD1 on 6 matching bases. CDR3 length: 13 residues. The V and J ends lost 3 bases and 6 bases respectively, with 12 bases between them. CDR1 is DFQATT, CDR2 SNEGSKA, per germline (reference sequence). This CDR3 is CSASWGAVQPQHF. As DNA, the CDR3 is TGCAGTGCTAGTTGGGGGGCGGTTCAGCCCCAGCATTTT.

The chain employs TRBV7-2 and TRBJ1-2; 10 nucleotides line up with TRBD1. The germline CDR1 and CDR2 sequences are SGHTA and FQGNSA. With V trimmed by 5 bases and J by 5 bases, 8 bases remained unmatched. This CDR3 is 15 amino acids long. CDR3 nucleotides: TGTGCCAGCAGCCTAGGACAGGGGGTTGGTTATGGCTACACCTTC. The encoded protein is CASSLGQGVGYGYTF.

The chain couples TRBV7-6 to TRBJ1-6; D gene uncertain. Trimming left V 6 bases short and J 6 bases short, with 12 bases between. This CDR3 has 14 amino acids. Germline CDR1 is SGHVS and CDR2 is FNYEAQ. The CDR3 DNA sequence: TGTGCCAGCAGTCGGACCGGAATTAATTCACCCCTCCACTTT. Translating gives CASSRTGINSPLHF.

This clonotype is termed large. The CDR3 nucleotides read TGCAGTGCTAGTGGAATGAGAAACACCATATATTTT. This codes for CSASGMRNTIYF. The J gene is TRBJ1-3, the V gene TRBV20-1; D uncertain. This CDR3 has 12 residues. The V gene's germline CDR1 is DFQATT and CDR2 SNEGSKA (reference sequence). V was shortened by 3 bases and J by 5 bases, with 8 bases between the two germline ends.

This clonotype was seen a single time. Written as DNA, the CDR3 is TGTGCCAGCAGTTCCCCGATCTCGACAGGGATCGGCTCACCCCTCCACTTT. It translates to CASSSPISTGIGSPLHF. This chain links TRBV27 with TRBJ1-6, with TRBD1 matching 7 bases. The germline V gene has CDR1 MNHEY and CDR2 SMNVEV (reference sequence). The CDR3 loop spans 17 amino acids. V lost 4 bases to trimming and J lost 10 bases; unmatched junction nucleotides: 16.

V is TRBV7-2 and J is TRBJ2-1; no firm D call. The CDR3 is 11 amino acids. Trimming shortened V by 6 bases and J by 8 bases, and 8 bases separated the two germline ends. CDR1 is SGHTA and CDR2 is FQGNSA in the germline V gene. The CDR3 loop reads CASRRSDEQFF. The CDR3 DNA follows: TGTGCCAGCAGGCGGTCTGATGAGCAGTTCTTC.

The rearrangement links TRBV12-3 or TRBV12-4 to TRBJ1-6, with a weak D call TRBD1 (6 bases). V was clipped by 7 bases and J by 8 bases, with 15 bases between them. This CDR3 comprises 14 residues. In DNA form, the CDR3 reads TGTGCCAGCACCCGCGGACAGTACCATTCACCCCTCCACTTT. Translating it yields CASTRGQYHSPLHF.